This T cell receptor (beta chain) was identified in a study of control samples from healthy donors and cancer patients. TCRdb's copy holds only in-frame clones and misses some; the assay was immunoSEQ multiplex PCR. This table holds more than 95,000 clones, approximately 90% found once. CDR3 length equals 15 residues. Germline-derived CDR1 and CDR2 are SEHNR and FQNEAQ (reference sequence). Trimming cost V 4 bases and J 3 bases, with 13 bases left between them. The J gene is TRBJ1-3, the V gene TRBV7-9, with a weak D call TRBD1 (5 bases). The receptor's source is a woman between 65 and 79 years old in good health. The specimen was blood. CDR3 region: CASSSTLGDGNTIYF. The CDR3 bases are TGTGCCAGCAGCTCGACACTAGGGGATGGAAACACCATATATTTT.